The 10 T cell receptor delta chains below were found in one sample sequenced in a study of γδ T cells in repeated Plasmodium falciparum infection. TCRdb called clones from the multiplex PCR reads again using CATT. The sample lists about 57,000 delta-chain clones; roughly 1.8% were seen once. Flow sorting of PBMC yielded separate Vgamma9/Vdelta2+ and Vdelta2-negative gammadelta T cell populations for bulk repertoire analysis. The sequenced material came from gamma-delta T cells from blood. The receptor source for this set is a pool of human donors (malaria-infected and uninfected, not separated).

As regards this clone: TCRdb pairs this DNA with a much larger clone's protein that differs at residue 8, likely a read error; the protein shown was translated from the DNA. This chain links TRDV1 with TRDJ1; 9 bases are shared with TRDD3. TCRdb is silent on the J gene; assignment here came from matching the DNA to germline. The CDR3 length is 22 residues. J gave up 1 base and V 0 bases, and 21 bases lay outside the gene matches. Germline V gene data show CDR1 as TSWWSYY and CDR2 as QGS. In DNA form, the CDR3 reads TGTGCTCTTGGGGAACTAAAGGACTCCTTGGCTGGGGGATTCACCTGCACCGATAAACTCATCTTT. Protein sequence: CALGELKDSLAGGFTCTDKLIF.

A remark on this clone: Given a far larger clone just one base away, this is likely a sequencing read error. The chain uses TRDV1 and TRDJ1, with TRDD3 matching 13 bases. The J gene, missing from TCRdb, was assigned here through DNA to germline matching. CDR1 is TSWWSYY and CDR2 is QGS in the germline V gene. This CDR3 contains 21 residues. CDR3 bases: TGCGCTCTTGGGGAACTTCCCACTCCGTACTGGGGGATACGCGGGGCCGATAAACTCATCTTT. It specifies CALGELPTPYWGIRGADKLIF.

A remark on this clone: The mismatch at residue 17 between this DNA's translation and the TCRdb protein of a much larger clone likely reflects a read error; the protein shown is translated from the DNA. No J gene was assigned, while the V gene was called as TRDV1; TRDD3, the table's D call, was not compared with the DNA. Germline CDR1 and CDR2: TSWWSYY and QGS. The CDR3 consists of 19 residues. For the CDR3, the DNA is TGTGCTCTTGGGGAAAAGGCGATACTGGGGGAGATATACACCGATAAACCCATCTTT. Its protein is CALGEKAILGEIYTDKPIF.

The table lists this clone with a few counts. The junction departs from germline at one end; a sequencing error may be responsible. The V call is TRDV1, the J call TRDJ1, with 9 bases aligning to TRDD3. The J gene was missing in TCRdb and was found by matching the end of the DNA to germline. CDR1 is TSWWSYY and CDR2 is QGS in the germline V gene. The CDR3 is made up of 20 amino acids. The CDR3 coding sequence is TGTGCTCTGGGGGGGGTTCAGGGTGTACCACAGGGGGATACTGGCGATAAACTCATCTTT. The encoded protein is CALGGVQGVPQGDTGDKLIF.

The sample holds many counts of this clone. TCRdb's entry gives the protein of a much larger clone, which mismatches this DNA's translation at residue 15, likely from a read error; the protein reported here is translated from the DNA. The CDR3 protein is CALGEPPYGGIPDKFIF. In nucleotides, the CDR3 is TGTGCTCTTGGGGAACCGCCCTACGGGGGGATCCCAGATAAATTCATCTTT. The J gene went uncalled, whereas the V gene is TRDV1; no DNA check was done on the table's D call, TRDD3. The CDR3 spans 17 residues. Germline V gives CDR1 TSWWSYY, CDR2 QGS.

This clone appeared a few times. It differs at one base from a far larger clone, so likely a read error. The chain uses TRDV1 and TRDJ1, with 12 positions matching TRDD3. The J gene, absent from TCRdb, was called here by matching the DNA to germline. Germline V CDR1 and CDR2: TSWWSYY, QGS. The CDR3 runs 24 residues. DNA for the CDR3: TGTGCCCTTGGGCCACCCCCTCCTTCCTCCACCTCCTACTGGGGGATACATTACACCGATAAACTCATCTTT. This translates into CALGPPPPSSTSYWGIHYTDKLIF.

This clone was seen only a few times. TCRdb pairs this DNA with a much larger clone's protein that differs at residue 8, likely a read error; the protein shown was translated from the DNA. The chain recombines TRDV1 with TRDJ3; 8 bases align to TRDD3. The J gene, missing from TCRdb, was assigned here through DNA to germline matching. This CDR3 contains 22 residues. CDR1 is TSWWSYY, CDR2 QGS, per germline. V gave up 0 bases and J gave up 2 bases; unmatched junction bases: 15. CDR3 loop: CALGELIPRTGGSPWDTRQMFF. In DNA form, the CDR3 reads TGTGCTCTTGGGGAACTGATTCCCAGGACTGGGGGGAGCCCCTGGGACACCCGACAGATGTTTTTC.

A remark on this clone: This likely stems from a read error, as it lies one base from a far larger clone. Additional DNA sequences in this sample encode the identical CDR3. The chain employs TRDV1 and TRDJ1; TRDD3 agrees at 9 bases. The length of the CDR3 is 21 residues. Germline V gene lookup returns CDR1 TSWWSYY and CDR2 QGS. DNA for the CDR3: TGTGCCCTTGGGCTTCCGTTCCTACCGGCAGGTCTGGGGGATCGCAATCGGGGACTCATCTTT. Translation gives CALGLPFLPAGLGDRNRGLIF.

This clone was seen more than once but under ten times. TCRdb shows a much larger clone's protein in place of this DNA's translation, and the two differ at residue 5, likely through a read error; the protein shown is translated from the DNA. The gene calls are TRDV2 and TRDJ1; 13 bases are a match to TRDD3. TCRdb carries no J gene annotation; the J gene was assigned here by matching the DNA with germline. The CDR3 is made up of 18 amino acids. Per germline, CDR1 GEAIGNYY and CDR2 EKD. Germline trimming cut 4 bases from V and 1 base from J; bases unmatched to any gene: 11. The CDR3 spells CACDLVLGDTGVTDKLIF. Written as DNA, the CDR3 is TGTGCCTGTGATCTCGTACTGGGGGATACGGGGGTCACCGATAAACTCATCTTT.

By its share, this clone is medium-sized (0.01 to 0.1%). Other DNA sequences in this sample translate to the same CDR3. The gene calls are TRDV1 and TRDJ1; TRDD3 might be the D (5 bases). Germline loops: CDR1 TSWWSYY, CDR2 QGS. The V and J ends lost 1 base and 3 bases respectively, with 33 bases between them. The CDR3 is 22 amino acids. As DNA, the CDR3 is TGTGCTCTTGGGGAACCCCCGGATTCCACGGGGACTAGGCCGATTTTGGCCGATAAACTCATCTTT. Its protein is CALGEPPDSTGTRPILADKLIF.